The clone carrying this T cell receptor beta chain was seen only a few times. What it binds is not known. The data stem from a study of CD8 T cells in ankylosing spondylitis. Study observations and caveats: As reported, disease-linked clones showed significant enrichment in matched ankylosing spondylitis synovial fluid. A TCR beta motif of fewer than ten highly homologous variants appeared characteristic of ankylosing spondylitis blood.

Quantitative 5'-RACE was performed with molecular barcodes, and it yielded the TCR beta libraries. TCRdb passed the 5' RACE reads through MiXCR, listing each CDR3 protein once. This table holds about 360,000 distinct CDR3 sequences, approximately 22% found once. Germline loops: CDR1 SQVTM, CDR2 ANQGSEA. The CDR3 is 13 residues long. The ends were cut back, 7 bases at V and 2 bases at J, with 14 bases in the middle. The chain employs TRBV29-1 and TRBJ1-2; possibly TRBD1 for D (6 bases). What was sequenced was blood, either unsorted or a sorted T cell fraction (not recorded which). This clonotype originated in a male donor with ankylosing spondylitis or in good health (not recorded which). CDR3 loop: CSAVTGKNYGYTF. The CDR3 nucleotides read TGCAGCGCAGTCACAGGGAAGAACTATGGCTACACCTTC. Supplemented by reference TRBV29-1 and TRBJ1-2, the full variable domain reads SAVISQKPSRDICQRGTSLTIQCQVDSQVTMMFWYRQQPGQSLTLIATANQGSEATYESGFVIDKFPISRPNLTFSTLTVSNMSPEDSSIYLCSAVTGKNYGYTFGSGTRLTVV.